This paragraph reports one TCR beta chain. The entry originates in a study of beta chain features in type 1 diabetes. The J segment lost 5 bases and the V segment lost 5 bases, leaving 8 bases of the junction unmatched. There are 14 residues in the CDR3. Germline V gives CDR1 SGHNT, CDR2 YYREEE (reference sequence). Averaging roughly 110 mL, one heparinised blood draw was given by each donor. As every portion of the isolated RNA was reverse transcribed, the sequencing read expressed TCRB transcripts. Repertoires were generated with immunoSEQ multiplex PCR, while TCRdb's copy carries only in-frame clones and drops some. The sample carries a few hundred thousand clones, over 10% recorded once.

Sequenced input: naive CD4+ T cells from blood. The rearrangement links TRBV5-4 to TRBJ1-2; 8 bases fit TRBD1. This sequence was found in a man younger than 35 in good health. CDR3 sequence (DNA): TGTGCCAGCAGACCGTCCGGGACAGGATATGGCTACACCTTC. Amino acids: CASRPSGTGYGYTF.